The subject of this entry is one T cell receptor beta chain. The data were taken from a study of blood T cell repertoires in COVID-19. Authors' methods: The assay estimated nucleated cells by amplifying reference gene primers. Clones were sequenced by immunoSEQ multiplex PCR, and TCRdb holds only the in-frame ones, with some missing. The V and J calls and clone size come from that table; D and trimming were worked out from the DNA. The data contain under 300,000 clones, 70% to 90% of them singletons. This CDR3 is 13 amino acids long. V was cut by 6 bases and J by 0 bases, with 8 bases left in between. Germline values: CDR1 MNHEY, CDR2 SMNVEV (reference sequence).

The chain has TRBV27 and TRBJ1-1, with D hard to call. The TCR sequence derives from a woman in her thirties or forties who had recovered from COVID-19. Material for sequencing was peripheral blood. Written as DNA, the CDR3 is TGTGCCAGCAGGAATGACTTGAACACTGAAGCTTTCTTT. This gives the protein CASRNDLNTEAFF.